This passage covers 17 T cell receptor beta chains from one sample sequenced in a study of CD8 T cells in Susac syndrome (dated 2019 in TCRdb). The library relied on the immunoSEQ multiplex PCR assay. RNA was extracted using the RNeasy kit, and about 0.5 to 1 microgram was reverse transcribed with random hexamers. TCRdb trimmed public reads at Q25 via fastp, called clones via MiXCR and kept in-frame beta chains. Entries are consolidated by CDR3 protein sequence, retaining the most common genes and DNA. For this sample there are some 110,000 distinct CDR3 sequences; 85% to 95% appear just once. Together, the top ten hold less than 0.4% of the sample. Sequencing input: CD8+ T cells from PBMCs. Receptors originate from a human donor with multiple sclerosis.

This chain uses TRBV7-3 with TRBJ2-5, with 7 bases aligning to TRBD2. CDR1 and CDR2 (germline): SGHTA, FQGTGA. This CDR3 is built from 15 residues. V shed 5 bases, J shed 1 base, and the junction held 7 bases outside the gene matches. CDR3 sequence reads: CASSPGGGTQETQYF. DNA for the CDR3: TGTGCCAGCAGCCCGGGAGGAGGGACCCAAGAGACCCAGTACTTC.

The chain couples TRBV28 to TRBJ2-7; 8 bases fit TRBD1. The germline V gene has CDR1 MDHEN and CDR2 SYDVKM. CDR3 size: 15 residues. J lost 3 bases, V lost 4 bases, and 8 bases had no gene match. CDR3 sequence reads: CASSSLETGDYEQYF. The CDR3 DNA sequence: TGTGCCAGCAGTTCTCTAGAGACAGGGGACTACGAGCAGTACTTC. Full variable domain (outside the CDR3, taken from reference TRBV28 and TRBJ2-7): DVKVTQSSRYLVKRTGEKVFLECVQDMDHENMFWYRQDPGLGLRLIYFSYDVKMKEKGDIPEGYSVSREKKERFSLILESASTNQTSMYLCASSSLETGDYEQYFGPGTRLTVT.

The gene calls are TRBV6-1 and TRBJ2-7; tentatively, D is TRBD2 (7 bases). The CDR3 totals 16 residues. Germline V gene lookup returns CDR1 MNHNS and CDR2 SASEGT. The V gene lost 6 bases and the J gene lost 0 bases, with 18 bases spanning the gap. The CDR3 DNA follows: TGTGCCAGCAGGGGAGATGCGGGGGCCTTCTCCTACGAGCAGTACTTC. Its protein product is CASRGDAGAFSYEQYF.

The gene calls are TRBV7-6 and TRBJ2-5; D might be TRBD1 (5 bases). V was trimmed by 2 bases and J by 3 bases, leaving 13 bases between them. The CDR3 has 15 amino acids. CDR1 is SGHVS, CDR2 FNYEAQ, per germline. CDR3 amino acids: CASSLNTGRKETQYF. DNA of the CDR3: TGTGCCAGCAGCTTAAACACAGGACGGAAAGAGACCCAGTACTTC.

The V and J genes are TRBV9 and TRBJ1-1; D gene uncertain. Trimming removed 0 bases from V and 5 bases from J, with 8 bases in between. This CDR3 region has 13 residues. Germline assignment: CDR1 SGDLS and CDR2 YYNGEE. As DNA, the CDR3 is TGTGCCAGCAGCGTAGGAAGGGATACTGAAGCTTTCTTT. It specifies CASSVGRDTEAFF. Filled out from reference TRBV9 and TRBJ1-1, the complete variable domain reads DSGVTQTPKHLITATGQRVTLRCSPRSGDLSVYWYQQSLDQGLQFLIQYYNGEERAKGNILERFSAQQFPDLHSELNLSSLELGDSALYFCASSVGRDTEAFFGQGTRLTVV.

The CDR3 DNA reads as TGCAGCGTTGTCCCCGGGAGAGGTACCGGGGAGCTGTTTTTT. It yields the protein CSVVPGRGTGELFF. J is TRBJ2-2 and V is TRBV29-1; D might be TRBD2 (6 bases). Germline CDR1 is SQVTM and CDR2 is ANQGSEA. V was pared by 4 bases and J by 5 bases, with 14 bases between. The CDR3 runs to 14 residues.

J is TRBJ2-1 and V is TRBV12-3 or TRBV12-4; a possible D gene is TRBD2 (5 bases). The CDR3 spans 12 residues. Trimming took off 7 bases at V and 10 bases at J, with 14 bases between the two ends. The CDR3 nucleotides read TGTGCCAGCAATAAGGGAGACCCCGAGCAGTTCTTC. Translation gives CASNKGDPEQFF.

The V call is TRBV29-1, the J call TRBJ2-1; weak D call: TRBD1 (6 bases). CDR1 and CDR2 (germline): SQVTM, ANQGSEA. This CDR3 comprises 15 residues. Deletions cut 2 bases from V and 6 bases from J, with 17 bases between. The CDR3 DNA sequence: TGCAGCGTTGAAACATACAGGGATCGTAGCAATGAGCAGTTCTTC. Residues: CSVETYRDRSNEQFF.

The V gene is TRBV29-1, the J gene TRBJ1-5; unclear D gene. V was cut by 2 bases and J by 1 base, with 6 bases left in between. Germline V CDR1 and CDR2: SQVTM, ANQGSEA. The CDR3 runs 13 residues. CDR3 protein: CSVELGSNQPQHF. The DNA for the CDR3 is TGCAGCGTTGAACTGGGGAGCAATCAGCCCCAGCATTTT.

The chain is built from TRBV7-2 and TRBJ2-3; D is unclear. Germline lookup yields CDR1 SGHTA and CDR2 FQGNSA. V lost 1 base to trimming and J lost 5 bases, with 4 bases between them. The CDR3 contains 12 residues. DNA of the CDR3: TGTGCCAGCAGCTTAGGCGTAGATACGCAGTATTTT. Protein product: CASSLGVDTQYF.

The table lists this clonotype with a count of one. This sequence joins TRBV5-4 and TRBJ2-3, with 13 bases matching TRBD2. V lost 4 bases and J lost 4; bases outside the gene matches: 15. This CDR3 region has 19 residues. The germline V gene encodes CDR1 SGHNT and CDR2 YYREEE (reference sequence). DNA for the CDR3: TGTGCCAGCAGCCCGTGGACTAGCGGGAGAGTTAGGAGCGCAGATACGCAGTATTTT. This gives the protein CASSPWTSGRVRSADTQYF.

The chain combines TRBV13 with TRBJ1-2; 9 nucleotides match TRBD1. Germline CDR1 is PRHDT and CDR2 is FYEKMQ (reference sequence). With 4 bases clipped from V and 4 bases from J, the junction kept 7 bases outside the gene matches. The CDR3 runs to 15 residues. The chain's CDR3 is CASSSRQGEAYGYTF. In DNA form, the CDR3 reads TGTGCCAGCAGCTCCCGACAGGGGGAGGCCTATGGCTACACCTTC.

This clonotype was found once. The rearrangement uses TRBV7-2 and TRBJ2-1; D is unclear. In germline, CDR1 is SGHTA, CDR2 FQGNSA. The CDR3 loop spans 14 amino acids. Trimming took off 5 bases at V and 5 bases at J, with 13 bases between the two ends. The chain's CDR3 is CASSQDWTNNEQFF. CDR3 in DNA: TGTGCCAGCAGCCAAGACTGGACCAACAATGAGCAGTTCTTC.

The chain links TRBV2 to TRBJ1-2; maybe TRBD1 (5 bases). V was cut by 2 bases and J by 9 bases, with 16 bases left in between. Looked up from germline, CDR1 is SNHLY and CDR2 is FYNNEI. The CDR3 is 14 amino acids. The CDR3 reads CASSEISGTGSYTF. In nucleotides, the CDR3 is TGTGCCAGCAGTGAAATTTCGGGGACCGGTAGCTACACCTTC.

This rearrangement joins TRBV10-2 to TRBJ2-3; 7 nucleotides line up with TRBD1. The germline gives CDR1 WSHSY, CDR2 SAAADI. The CDR3 extends over 14 amino acids. Trimming at V came to 7 bases and at J to 0 bases, leaving 4 bases not matched to a gene. CDR3: CASMGQTSTDTQYF. The CDR3 nucleotides read TGCGCCAGCATGGGACAGACTAGCACAGATACGCAGTATTTT.

This chain joins TRBV7-3 and TRBJ1-2; 7 positions agree with TRBD1. The CDR3 is 14 residues long. From germline, CDR1 is SGHTA and CDR2 FQGTGA. Unmatched junction bases numbered 10, after V lost 4 bases and J lost 8 bases. The chain's CDR3 is CASSSTYDRAGYTF. The CDR3 DNA is TGTGCCAGCAGCTCGACATATGACAGGGCCGGCTACACCTTC.

This rearrangement joins TRBV12-3 or TRBV12-4 to TRBJ2-2; D is unclear. The CDR3 totals 14 residues. Trimming took 3 bases from V and 7 from J, leaving 12 bases between them. The CDR3 nucleotides read TGTGCCAGCAGTTTTAGATCTCAGAGCGGGGAGCTGTTTTTT. Translation: CASSFRSQSGELFF.